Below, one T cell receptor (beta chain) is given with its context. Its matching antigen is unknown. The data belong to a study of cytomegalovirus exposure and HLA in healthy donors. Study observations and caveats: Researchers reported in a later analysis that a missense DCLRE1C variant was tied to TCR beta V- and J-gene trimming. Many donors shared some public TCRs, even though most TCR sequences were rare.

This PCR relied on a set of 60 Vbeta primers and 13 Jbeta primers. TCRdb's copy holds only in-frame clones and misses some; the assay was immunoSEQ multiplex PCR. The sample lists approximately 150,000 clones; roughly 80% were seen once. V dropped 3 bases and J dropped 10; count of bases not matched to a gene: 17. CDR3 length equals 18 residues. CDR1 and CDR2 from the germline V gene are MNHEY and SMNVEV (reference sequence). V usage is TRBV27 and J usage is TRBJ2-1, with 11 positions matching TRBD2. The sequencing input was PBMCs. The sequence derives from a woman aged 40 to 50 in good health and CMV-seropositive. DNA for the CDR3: TGTGCCAGCAGTTTTGGACTAGCGGGCGCTCCCGTCATCAGGGAGCAGTTCTTC. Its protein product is CASSFGLAGAPVIREQFF.